This entry describes one T cell receptor (beta chain). The antigen remains unidentified. Sequencing was performed with immunoSEQ multiplex PCR; in TCRdb, only in-frame clones are kept and a portion is missing. The table lists 60,000 to 75,000 clones, roughly 78% of them singletons, with about 7.5% in the top ten. The time point is: baseline, week 1 (first vaccination visit). Treatment given: pre-vaccination baseline after standard-of-care therapy. The data were taken from a study of a mutant IDH1 vaccine in newly diagnosed glioma. Background on the study: Patients arrived already treated with radiotherapy, temozolomide, or both, most having had both.

The germline V gene encodes CDR1 MNHEY and CDR2 SVGAGI. This CDR3 comprises 11 residues. V was pared by 7 bases and J by 6 bases, with 9 bases between. The study's findings and limits: Immune responses induced by the vaccine were seen in 93.3% of patients, spanning multiple MHC alleles.

This receptor was identified in a man aged 50 to 60 with glioma. The chain has TRBV6-5 and TRBJ2-5, with D hard to call. The specimen was PBMCs, collected from a glioma patient treated with radiotherapy, temozolomide or both. The CDR3 nucleotides are TGTGCCAGCAAGAGATCCCAGACCCAGTACTTC. It translates to CASKRSQTQYF.